A single sample gave rise to the 18 T cell receptor beta chains below, sequenced in a study of CD4 T cells in relation to SARS-CoV-2 and coronaviruses. No cognate antigen is known for these TCRs. Only in-frame clones appear in the TCRdb table, and some are missing; sequencing was by immunoSEQ multiplex PCR. There are more than 25,000 clones in the sample; around 84% occur only once, and about 20% lies in the top ten. The unexposed donors gave CD4+ T cells in about 2010-2019, prior to COVID-19. CD4+ T cells were isolated from the cells after around 10 days of culture. The specimen was CD4+ T cells from PBMCs, cultured in vitro. These receptors were obtained from a human donor in good health.

The genes are TRBV7-9 and TRBJ1-2, with D perhaps matching TRBD1 (6 bases). In germline, CDR1 is SEHNR, CDR2 FQNEAQ (reference sequence). The germline V and J ends were trimmed by 2 bases and 5 bases, with 12 bases remaining between them. The CDR3 sequence is 14 residues long. CDR3 in DNA: TGTGCCAGCAGCTTAAGCAGGGGCGGGTATGGCTACACCTTC. Residues: CASSLSRGGYGYTF.

The gene calls are TRBV10-3 and TRBJ2-1; 8 bases match TRBD2. Germline CDR1 reads ENHRY; CDR2 reads SYGVKD. V lost 10 bases, J lost 2 bases, and 10 bases stayed unmatched. The length of the CDR3 is 15 residues. Written as DNA, the CDR3 is TGTGCCACCCAACAATCCGGGGGGGCCTACAATGAGCAGTTCTTC. Its protein product is CATQQSGGAYNEQFF.

This clone has just one count. The chain couples TRBV7-9 to TRBJ1-1; D ambiguous. CDR1 is SEHNR, CDR2 FQNEAQ, per germline (reference sequence). The CDR3 covers 15 residues. Trimming shortened V by 4 bases and J by 5 bases, and 17 bases separated the two germline ends. CDR3 amino acids: CASSSPLPRGTEAFF. In DNA form, the CDR3 reads TGTGCCAGCAGCTCCCCGCTTCCGAGAGGGACTGAAGCTTTCTTT.

The CDR3 DNA follows: TGTGCCAGCAGCCCCGGACAGGGCATGAACACTGAAGCTTTCTTT. It is translated as CASSPGQGMNTEAFF. The chain carries TRBV7-3 and TRBJ1-1, with 8 positions matching TRBD1. CDR3 length: 15 residues. Germline V lookup: CDR1 SGHTA, CDR2 FQGTGA. V trimming: 5 bases; J trimming: 0 bases; junction bases outside the gene matches: 5.

The chain links TRBV5-4 to TRBJ2-1, with 7 nucleotides matching TRBD1. This CDR3 has 15 residues. V dropped 3 bases and J dropped 8; count of bases not matched to a gene: 11. CDR1 SGHNT and CDR2 YYREEE come from the germline V gene (reference sequence). CDR3 DNA: TGTGCCAGCAGCTCCGGGGACAGAGGGTGGGATGAGCAGTTCTTC. Translating gives CASSSGDRGWDEQFF.

The chain recombines TRBV7-9 with TRBJ2-5; 9 bases are a match to TRBD2. The CDR3 length is 16 residues. Trimming took 5 bases from V and 2 from J; bases not matched to a gene: 9. The V gene's germline CDR1 is SEHNR and CDR2 FQNEAQ (reference sequence). In DNA, the CDR3 is TGTGCCAGCAGCGTTCGACTAGCGGAGGGACAAGAGACCCAGTACTTC. Protein sequence: CASSVRLAEGQETQYF.

The chain is built from TRBV4-2 and TRBJ2-1, with 7 bases that match TRBD2. This CDR3 has 14 residues. The germline V gene encodes CDR1 LGHNA and CDR2 YNFKEQ. J was trimmed by 5 bases and V by 4 bases; bases with no gene match: 5. CDR3 protein: CASSPRDYHNEQFF. For the CDR3, the DNA is TGTGCCAGCAGCCCCCGGGACTACCACAATGAGCAGTTCTTC.

J is TRBJ1-3 and V is TRBV3-1 (or the pseudogene TRBV3-2), with D hard to call. The germline CDR1 and CDR2 sequences are LGHDT and YNNKEL (reference sequence). Trimming removed 0 bases from V and 0 bases from J, with 12 bases in between. The CDR3 runs to 17 residues. The chain's CDR3 is CASSQDYSPISGNTIYF. The CDR3 DNA reads as TGTGCCAGCAGCCAAGATTACAGCCCGATCTCTGGAAACACCATATATTTT.

V usage is TRBV11-2 and J usage is TRBJ1-4; possible D gene TRBD1, 5 bases. This CDR3 spans 14 amino acids. Germline-derived CDR1 and CDR2 are SGHAT and FQNNGV. The ends were cut back, 4 bases at V and 8 bases at J, with 14 bases in the middle. CDR3 nucleotide sequence: TGTGCCAGCAGCTCATGGGAAAAGGGGGAAAAACTGTTTTTT. Amino acids: CASSSWEKGEKLFF.

The chain employs TRBV4-2 and TRBJ2-7, with D possibly matching TRBD2 (5 bases). The CDR3 is made up of 15 amino acids. V lost 5 bases and J 5 bases, leaving 19 bases between the germline ends. Germline CDR1 is LGHNA and CDR2 is YNFKEQ. Here the CDR3 reads CASSSPERNSNEQYF. CDR3 DNA: TGTGCCAGCAGCTCTCCAGAGCGGAACAGCAACGAGCAGTACTTC.

The chain uses TRBV19 and TRBJ1-1; a possible D gene is TRBD1 (6 bases). Trimming stripped 4 bases from V and 0 bases from J, with 9 bases between. CDR3 length: 14 amino acids. Looked up from germline, CDR1 is LNHDA and CDR2 is SQIVND (reference sequence). The DNA for the CDR3 is TGTGCCAGTAGTAAGGGACAAATGAACACTGAAGCTTTCTTT. This codes for CASSKGQMNTEAFF.

The rearrangement joins TRBV2 to TRBJ2-3; 16 bases map to TRBD2. Trimming removed 5 bases from V and 8 bases from J; junction bases left unmatched: 10. The CDR3 consists of 17 residues. Germline-derived CDR1 and CDR2 are SNHLY and FYNNEI. CDR3 protein: CASSPGTSGGASVTQYF. DNA of the CDR3: TGTGCCAGCAGTCCCGGGACTAGCGGGGGGGCCTCGGTTACGCAGTATTTT.

This clone was seen a handful of times. V and J are TRBV19 and TRBJ1-3; D is ambiguous. Germline-derived CDR1 and CDR2 are LNHDA and SQIVND (reference sequence). V gave up 5 bases and J gave up 0 bases, with 8 bases separating them. The CDR3 is 14 amino acids. As DNA, the CDR3 is TGTGCCAGTAGTCGGAGGGACTCTGGAAACACCATATATTTT. Translated: CASSRRDSGNTIYF.

This clone has only a few counts. The chain employs TRBV7-8 and TRBJ2-7; tentatively, D is TRBD1 (6 bases). Germline CDR1 is SGHVS and CDR2 is FQNEAQ. The CDR3 spans 16 residues. Trimming pared 1 base from V and 4 bases from J, leaving 17 bases between. DNA for the CDR3: TGTGCCAGCAGCTTAGGACGACAGGTTCAGGTGTACGAGCAGTACTTC. The encoded protein is CASSLGRQVQVYEQYF.

V usage is TRBV14 and J usage is TRBJ2-4, with 9 bases fitting TRBD2. The CDR3 sequence is 15 residues long. The V segment lost 2 bases and the J segment 3 bases; nucleotides outside the gene matches: 2. Per the germline V gene, CDR1 is SGHDN and CDR2 is FVKESK. The CDR3 nucleotides are TGTGCCAGCAGCCAATCTAGCGGGGTCAAAAACATTCAGTACTTC. Protein sequence: CASSQSSGVKNIQYF.

The gene calls are TRBV11-2 and TRBJ2-1; maybe TRBD2 (5 bases). From germline, CDR1 is SGHAT and CDR2 FQNNGV. The ends were cut back, 3 bases at V and 5 bases at J, with 20 bases in the middle. This CDR3 spans 17 amino acids. Here the CDR3 DNA reads TGTGCCAGCAGCTTTGGGGAGAGGTGGGCCCATAACAATGAGCAGTTCTTC. This encodes CASSFGERWAHNNEQFF.

CDR3 protein: CASRDGQVNTEAFF. The CDR3 coding sequence is TGTGCCAGCAGAGACGGACAGGTGAACACTGAAGCTTTCTTT. J is TRBJ1-1 and V is TRBV2; 7 bases map to TRBD1. With 6 bases clipped from V and 0 bases from J, the junction kept 4 bases outside the gene matches. Germline V CDR1 and CDR2: SNHLY, FYNNEI. The CDR3 is 14 amino acids.

The gene calls are TRBV7-2 and TRBJ2-3; 8 nucleotides line up with TRBD1. Germline lookup yields CDR1 SGHTA and CDR2 FQGNSA. J lost 4 bases, V lost 3 bases, and 3 bases had no gene match. The CDR3 loop spans 14 amino acids. CDR3 in amino acids: CASSFGQGADTQYF. The CDR3 DNA follows: TGTGCCAGCAGCTTCGGACAGGGTGCAGATACGCAGTATTTT. The whole variable domain, remainder taken from reference TRBV7-2 and TRBJ2-3, is GAGVSQSPSNKVTEKGKDVELRCDPISGHTALYWYRQSLGQGLEFLIYFQGNSAPDKSGLPSDRFSAERTGGSVSTLTIQRTQQEDSAVYLCASSFGQGADTQYFGPGTRLTVL.